These T cell receptor beta chains were read from a single sample in a study of blood T cell repertoires in COVID-19. Profiled with immunoSEQ multiplex PCR; TCRdb holds only in-frame clones, not every one. Altogether under 60,000 clones are present, approximately 90% being singletons, with the ten largest covering less than 30%. The sequenced material came from peripheral blood. The receptor source for this set is a woman aged 80 or over with acute or convalescent COVID-19. CDR3s include the opening cysteine and the closing phenylalanine or tryptophan. The size entry is marked missing in some rows and otherwise reads once, few, many or a size class.

j_gene | abundance | v_gene | CDR3aa
TRBJ1-5 | . | TRBV10-3 | CAISRDTYQPQHF
TRBJ1-2 | . | TRBV7-9 | CASSPTGGNYGYTF
TRBJ2-3 | . | TRBV29-1 | CSVDRDYTDTQYF
TRBJ2-3 | once | TRBV3-1/TRBV3-2 | CASSPRLAGGPGGQYF
TRBJ2-1 | . | TRBV4-2 | CASSQTLAGGYNEQFF
TRBJ2-5 | . | TRBV23-1 | CASSQNGLQETQYF
TRBJ1-1 | . | TRBV10-3 | CAISEPLGRAGDEAFF
TRBJ2-1 | . | TRBV28 | CASSPYRGQVYNEQFF
TRBJ2-5 | . | TRBV2 | CASSRIRQETQYF
TRBJ2-1 | . | TRBV20-1 | CSASSSGGWNEQFF
TRBJ2-2 | once | TRBV29-1 | CSVGPQGANTGELFF
TRBJ2-1 | once | TRBV19 | CASSPGLAQANEQFF
TRBJ2-3 | once | TRBV7-9 | CASSLSMAGEDTQYF
TRBJ1-2 | . | TRBV30 | CAWSGQDRVYGYTF
TRBJ2-3 | . | TRBV9 | CASSAPSGGALTDTQYF
TRBJ1-6 | few | TRBV19 | CASSRPLAGDNSPLHF
TRBJ1-6 | . | TRBV19 | CASSSGQGKNSPLHF
TRBJ2-1 | . | TRBV2 | CASSLAGAYNEQFF
TRBJ2-5 | . | TRBV5-1 | CASSSGQGSQETQYF
TRBJ1-1 | few | TRBV5-1 | CASSSQGWNTEAFF
TRBJ2-1 | . | TRBV14 | CASSARQGFYNEQFF
TRBJ2-3 | . | TRBV7-8 | CASSVGSRGIADTQYF
TRBJ2-7 | . | TRBV15 | CATSRDLLAHEQYF
TRBJ1-6 | . | TRBV18 | CASSADRGSDSPLHF
TRBJ2-5 | . | TRBV2 | CASSPGTGLETQYF
TRBJ2-1 | . | TRBV19 | CASSPRGRGRNEQFF
TRBJ2-3 | . | TRBV9 | CASTVPGLATDTQYF
TRBJ2-5 | . | TRBV2 | CASSRSGGAEETQYF
TRBJ2-5 | . | TRBV3-1/TRBV3-2 | CASSQARGSGTQYF
TRBJ2-3 | . | TRBV2 | CASSGRDRGGDTQYF
TRBJ1-1 | once | TRBV11-2 | CASSLRQGVNTEAFF
TRBJ2-3 | . | TRBV5-1 | CASSYPRELGADTQYF
TRBJ1-2 | . | TRBV2 | CASSIIGRGAYGYTF
TRBJ1-4 | . | TRBV18 | CASSPGTGHEKLFF
TRBJ1-2 | . | TRBV24-1 | CATSDPPGRGSGYGYTF
TRBJ1-2 | . | TRBV27 | CASSLAGQGNGYTF
TRBJ2-3 | . | TRBV19 | CASRVLATADTQYF
TRBJ2-1 | . | TRBV29-1 | CSVQGWDEQFF
TRBJ1-2 | . | TRBV12-2 | CASRHPLVGTGVYGYTF
TRBJ2-2 | . | TRBV15 | CATSPTKDRGNTGELFF
TRBJ1-5 | . | TRBV15 | CATPLLDRPSFQPQHF
TRBJ2-2 | . | TRBV7-8 | CASSLGADGGDTGELFF
TRBJ2-3 | . | TRBV4-2 | CASSQELAGSPSTDTQYF
TRBJ1-1 | . | TRBV30 | CASRRGTEAFF
TRBJ2-1 | once | TRBV24-1 | CATSDLKNRVDNEQFF
TRBJ2-3 | few | TRBV28 | CASSPHRETDTQYF
TRBJ2-3 | . | TRBV7-6 | CASSQTSGGANTQYF
TRBJ2-1 | once | TRBV6-6 | CASSSYRDRGNEQFF
TRBJ1-1 | . | TRBV30 | CAWSTGVTEAFF
TRBJ2-2 | . | TRBV9 | CASSVTSLAGGRTGELFF
TRBJ1-6 | . | TRBV7-8 | CASSLDSGPFNSPLHF
TRBJ2-2 | . | TRBV5-1 | CASSPLAGLNTGELFF
TRBJ2-2 | . | TRBV9 | CASKLGMTGELFF
TRBJ1-6 | . | TRBV6-5 | CASRIDSYNSPLHF
TRBJ1-2 | . | TRBV15 | CATSRDLAGRSYTF